The entry that follows covers one TCR beta chain sequence. Whole blood supplied total RNA, and T cells were not sorted. The CDR3 consists of 16 residues. In germline, CDR1 is SGHTA, CDR2 FQGTGA. The source of the sample is a study of monozygotic twins with inflammatory bowel disease. TCRdb reprocessed the 5' RACE reads; each CDR3 protein has one entry and no DNA is given. This specimen shows fewer than 350,000 distinct CDR3 sequences; the ten leading clones hold 2% to 2.5%. Sequenced sample: blood. The sequence derives from a human donor with ulcerative colitis or Crohn's disease, or a healthy co-twin of an affected twin (not recorded which). The V and J genes are TRBV7-3 and TRBJ2-1; the D call from TCRdb, TRBD2, cannot be confirmed without DNA. CDR3 residues: CASSSPERGDSNEQFF.